This TCR beta chain was recovered during a study of regulatory T cells in long-lasting Graves disease. Time point noted: newly diagnosed GD, antithyroid drugs for less than 3 months. The TCR library was prepared using RNA isolated from PBMCs. This clonotype was detected only a few times. Researchers made TCR beta libraries by using iRepertoire HTBI primers and running Arm-PCR on CDR3 regions. TCRdb processed the multiplex PCR reads anew with MiXCR; each CDR3 protein has one entry. In the table there are some 410,000 distinct CDR3 sequences, over 15% of which are singletons. The same data also went into a second study, on T cells in Graves' hyperthyroidism and ophthalmopathy.

This sequence originates from a woman between 25 and 40 years old with Graves disease. The sequencing here drew on peripheral blood mononuclear cells (PBMCs), taken at new diagnosis, from a patient treated with antithyroid drugs.

The DNA of the CDR3 is TGTGCTCGGTCTGAATCGTACCAAGAGACCCAGTACTTC. Translated: CARSESYQETQYF. This chain connects TRBV6-1 to TRBJ2-5; D is uncertain. This CDR3 has 13 residues. Per germline, CDR1 MNHNS and CDR2 SASEGT.